In its sample, the clone carrying this T cell receptor (delta chain) was seen a few times. The translation of this DNA and the TCRdb protein of a much larger clone differ at residue 11, probably owing to a read error; the protein shown here is translated from the DNA. TCRdb redid the clone calls on the RT-PCR reads with CATT. Among about 10,000 delta-chain clones listed, about 1.2% were seen once. These data originate in a study of gamma-delta T cells after stem cell transplantation. The CDR3 runs 18 residues. Germline CDR1 reads GEAIGNYY; CDR2 reads EKD. The source is a human donor. It is not recorded whose cells these are; they may come from a transplant donor. The sequenced material came from gamma-delta T cells. The chain couples TRDV2 to TRDJ1, with TRDD3 matching 11 bases. The CDR3 sequence is CACATLLGDTLYTDKLIF. The CDR3 DNA follows: TGTGCCTGTGCCACCCTGCTGGGGGATACCTTGTACACCGATAAACTCATCTTT.